This record covers a single TCR beta chain. What antigen it recognizes has not been identified. Base quality data are lacking; no much larger clone is found one base away. The cohort was made up of hundreds of healthy bone marrow donors. At the time of sampling, every cohort member was nominally healthy, though immune exposures that went unrecorded were likely present. The donor tested CMV seronegative, placing the donor among the 350 to 400 seronegative members of the cohort. A peripheral blood sample was provided by each donor, and peripheral blood mononuclear cells were used for TCR beta sequencing. Genomic DNA extraction from the blood cell samples was performed with the Qiagen DNeasy Blood Extraction Kit. From the cysteine up to the phenylalanine, the CDR3 has a length of 12 residues. CDR3 DNA is the only sequence kept; it has 36 bases, read in frame from the first base. In the germline V gene (reference sequence), CDR1 corresponds to GTSNPN and CDR2 to SVGIG. V and J are truncated by 3 bases and 5 bases respectively, leaving an intervening sequence of 10 bases.

The library was obtained by the immunoSEQ multiplex PCR assay. For the multiplex PCR, a mixture combining 60 forward primers for TCR Vbeta segments and 13 reverse primers for TCR Jbeta segments was used. Amplification of the CDR3 region of rearranged TCR beta genes was performed with a multiplex PCR assay on genomic DNA. The Illumina HiSeq System was used to sequence the amplified TCR beta libraries as 87-base-pair reads. Under the source paper's analysis protocol: A later analysis tallied 75 million to 95 million unique TCR beta chains across the roughly 610 repertoires, and around 12 million of those chains were shared by two or more donors. Raw reads were error-corrected and collapsed into unique sequences with a nearest-neighbor algorithm that merged closely related sequences to remove PCR and sequencing errors. To assign V, D and J gene segments, CDR3 sequences were aligned to IMGT reference sequences. For a sequence to be retained, a match of at least six nucleotides to both a V gene segment and a J gene segment was required. A rearrangement was called productive if the CDR3 had no stop codons and remained in frame with V and J, and every other rearrangement was called non-productive. Following IMGT convention, CDR3 was defined as the stretch from the second conserved V-encoded cysteine up to the conserved J-encoded phenylalanine. The earlier analysis of some 600 of the donors excluded sequences that lacked an unambiguous match to a single V gene segment. In an earlier analysis of 587 of the donors, a V segment was called functional when productive rearrangements were above 56.7%, and segregating when the standard deviation between donors exceeded 5%. To diagnose cytomegalovirus status from the catalog of TCR beta chain sequences, a statistical classification framework was built. In a later analysis, V and J genes were assigned by comparing TCR nucleotide sequences against IMGT/GENE-DB human TR gene sequences. The TCRdist pipeline was used in a later analysis to assign CDR3 sequences and most-parsimonious VDJ recombination scenarios. In a later analysis, each TCR beta chain was defined by its CDR3 amino acid sequence together with its V-gene family, and reads without a unique V-gene family were excluded. A later analysis removed over 500 highly shared, low-generation-probability nucleotide sequences to deal with suspected cross-contamination and a sequencing artifact. For each public chain, a later analysis derived a clonal expansion index from normalized ranks of inferred template counts within each repertoire. In a later analysis, generation probabilities were computed with a VDJ recombination model fitted to out-of-frame rearrangements, and the resulting probabilities were checked against IGoR. A later analysis scored TCR-TCR, TCR-HLA and TCR-CMV co-occurrence with hypergeometric tests, applying a repertoire-size bias correction to TCR pairs. A later analysis estimated false discovery rates by permuting HLA or CMV assignments 20 times. In a later analysis, co-occurring TCRs were grouped using DBSCAN, and TCRdist sequence similarity was added for clustering within HLA-allele-positive subsets. For co-occurrence clustering, repertoires with fewer than 30,000 or more than 120,000 public chains were excluded, along with roughly five repertoires with anomalous nucleotide sharing. In its TCRdb copy, this immuneACCESS table keeps in-frame sequences only and misses some clones. Where compared with another copy, unresolved V genes explain less than half of these, and the others have no known cause. That table supplies the V and J calls and clone size; D and trimming were determined from the DNA. The sample has 110,000 to 150,000 clones on record, roughly 78% of them singletons. Roughly 2% of the sample goes to the ten largest clones.

The data originate from a study of cytomegalovirus exposure and HLA in healthy donors (dated by TCRdb to the late 2010s). For context, the study as a whole: According to an earlier analysis of a few hundred of the donors, some 180 million T cells yielded 95 million to 140 million unique TCR beta sequences and about 300 Gb of sequence data. An early release that covered roughly 600 HLA-typed donors contained approximately 300 gigabases of sequencing data and tens of millions of unique TCR sequences. Among the roughly 390 genotyped donors, about 83% belonged to the genetic ancestry cluster associated with self-reported Caucasian donors. The aim of the study was to test whether cataloging public T cell receptors could identify signatures of past pathogen exposure. The study profiled the T cell repertoires of some 610 subjects by immunosequencing and related them to cytomegalovirus serostatus. In addition to the first cohort of roughly 700 subjects, a separate validation cohort of approximately 130 different subjects was used. The study combined high-throughput TCR immunosequencing, statistical association of individual TCRs with disease status, and machine learning to predict cytomegalovirus infection status. A later analysis re-analyzed previously published TCR beta repertoires from approximately 700 donors and added high-resolution HLA genotyping to study TCR occurrence patterns. Rather than using new phenotypic data, the later analysis identified candidate immune exposures from TCR beta sequences and from how often those sequences occurred across donors. An earlier analysis of around 640 of the donors used high-throughput TCR beta sequencing to judge whether each TCR beta V gene segment behaved as functional or pseudogenic. Donor age, sex, ethnicity and CMV serostatus were collected together with the repertoire data. A later genetic analysis took genome-wide SNP genotypes for about 65% of the 666 donors and used that subset as a discovery cohort. Every discovery cohort repertoire had been produced on one sequencing platform. Both class I and class II loci were covered by HLA typing, at four-digit resolution. The number of donors typed differed by locus, with roughly 620-640 for A, B, C, DRB1 and DQB1, around 500 for DQA1, 600 to 610 for DPA1, and approximately 470 for DPB1. Several DR-DQ haplotypes were handled as single units for association and clustering because linkage in the cohort was strong. Across approximately 400 genotyped donors of the cohort, an average of approximately 200,000 unique TCR beta nucleotide sequences per donor were sequenced, and 15% to 20% of those sequences were non-productive. Summary of the overall study and its limitations: Correlated functional status among segregating V segments might be attributable to linkage disequilibrium, but an unknown experimental factor could not be ruled out. Compared with equally common non-associated chains, HLA-associated TCR beta chains in a later analysis were more clonally expanded and had lower generation probabilities. A later genetic analysis reported fewer N-insertions in productive TCRs among donors in an Asian-associated ancestry cluster than the 666-donor mean. Most CMV-associated TCR beta chains appeared to be HLA-restricted in a later analysis, and the HLA associations seemed to be driven largely by CMV exposure. In both the original and validation cohorts, the classifier was reported to diagnose cytomegalovirus status with high specificity and sensitivity. Because some donors lacked HLA typing at each locus, the association tests relied only on the typed subset. In an earlier analysis of around 500 of the donors, most TCR beta V segments appeared in productive rearrangements about 87% or about 30% of the time, broadly matching IMGT annotations. When HLA alleles, especially DR and DQ, strongly co-occurred, TCR associations were difficult to assign to individual alleles. Specific HLA alleles were associated with 15,000 to 20,000 TCR beta sequences at a false discovery rate of 0.05 in a later analysis. While some public TCRs were present in many individuals, most TCR sequences turned up only very rarely across donors. The sequencing pipeline was judged likely to have produced a cluster of highly shared sequence variants as a technical artifact. For the cohort, immune exposure information was limited to CMV serostatus. A later genetic analysis associated a missense DCLRE1C variant with V-gene and J-gene trimming of TCR beta chains, and an independent cohort replicated the association. In vitro tests confirmed that a few of the cytomegalovirus-associated TCR beta chains recognize cytomegalovirus antigens. A later analysis reported that several top co-occurrence clusters appeared linked to parvovirus B19, influenza, CMV and Epstein-Barr virus. The presence/absence analyses assumed that sequencing depth was roughly uniform across donors, and that assumption may not be true. A later analysis found that TCR association rates varied across HLA loci, with DRB1 alleles showing the most associated TCRs and HLA-C alleles the fewest. The authors suggested that the approach could potentially be generalized to other disease states and immunological phenotypes. Only TCR beta chains were sequenced in this cohort, and the absence of alpha or paired-chain data limited detectable features. In the study, 150 to 200 TCR beta chains were listed as associated with cytomegalovirus. Because counts were too low, approximately 18 rarely observed V segments, including chromosome 9 orphons, were excluded from the earlier analysis of roughly 580 of the donors. A further reported finding was that TCR beta sequences accurately predicted the HLA-A and HLA-B alleles for most subjects in the first cohort. Because the 87-base-pair reads could not distinguish some IMGT-functional V segments, including TRBV6-2 and TRBV6-3, those segments were excluded.

This chain is built from TRBV30 and TRBJ1-1; a tentative D call is TRBD1 (5 bases match). This clonotype originated in a man between 25 and 39 years old in good health and CMV-seronegative. The sample comprised PBMCs. The base sequence is TGTGCCTGGAGGGGGGGTGGGACTGAAGCTTTCTTT. This codes for CAWRGGGTEAFF. The CDR3 plus the reference TRBV30 and TRBJ1-1 genes for the other parts give the full variable domain: SQTIHQWPATLVQPVGSPLSLECTVEGTSNPNLYWYRQAAGRGLQLLFYSVGIGQISSEVPQNLSASRPQDRQFILSSKKLLLSDSGFYLCAWRGGGTEAFFGQGTRLTVV.